This entry features one T cell receptor beta chain sequence. Authors' analysis steps: Cell counts per sample came from amplifying reference gene primers. Repertoires were generated with immunoSEQ multiplex PCR, while TCRdb's copy carries only in-frame clones and drops some. That table furnishes V, J and clone size, whereas the DNA furnished D and trimming. The repertoire holds around 250,000 clones, with 65% to 85% as singletons. These data come from a study of blood T cell repertoires in COVID-19. About the research overall: In each case, the material was cDNA or gDNA derived from T cells, B-cell-depleted T cells, or PBMCs.

The sequence was obtained from a middle-aged woman who had recovered from COVID-19. The sequenced sample was peripheral blood.

The CDR3 loop is CASSPIGQNEQYF. The DNA of the CDR3 is TGTGCCAGCAGCCCGATCGGACAGAACGAGCAGTACTTC. The rearrangement joins TRBV7-2 to TRBJ2-7; TRBD1 is a possible D gene (6 bases). V shed 5 bases and J shed 5 bases, with 13 bases lying between them. CDR3 length: 13 residues. Per germline, CDR1 SGHTA and CDR2 FQGNSA. The full variable domain, its missing parts supplied by reference TRBV7-2 and TRBJ2-7, is GAGVSQSPSNKVTEKGKDVELRCDPISGHTALYWYRQSLGQGLEFLIYFQGNSAPDKSGLPSDRFSAERTGGSVSTLTIQRTQQEDSAVYLCASSPIGQNEQYFGPGTRLTVT.